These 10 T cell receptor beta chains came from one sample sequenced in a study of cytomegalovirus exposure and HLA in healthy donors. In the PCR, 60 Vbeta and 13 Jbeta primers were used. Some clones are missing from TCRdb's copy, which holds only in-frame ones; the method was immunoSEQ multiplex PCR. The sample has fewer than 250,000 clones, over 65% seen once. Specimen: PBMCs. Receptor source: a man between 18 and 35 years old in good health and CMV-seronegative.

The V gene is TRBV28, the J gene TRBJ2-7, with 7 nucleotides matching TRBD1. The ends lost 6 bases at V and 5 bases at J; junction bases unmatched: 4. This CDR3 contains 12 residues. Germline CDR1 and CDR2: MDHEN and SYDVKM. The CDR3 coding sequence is TGTGCCAGCAGACGCGACAGGGACGAGCAGTACTTC. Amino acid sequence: CASRRDRDEQYF.

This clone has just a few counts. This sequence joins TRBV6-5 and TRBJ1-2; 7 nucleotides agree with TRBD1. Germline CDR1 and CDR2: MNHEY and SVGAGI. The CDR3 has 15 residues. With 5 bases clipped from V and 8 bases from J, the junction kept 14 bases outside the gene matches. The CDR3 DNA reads TGTGCCAGCAGTCCCAGAGGGGACAGTAGCAGGGGCTACACCTTC. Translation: CASSPRGDSSRGYTF.

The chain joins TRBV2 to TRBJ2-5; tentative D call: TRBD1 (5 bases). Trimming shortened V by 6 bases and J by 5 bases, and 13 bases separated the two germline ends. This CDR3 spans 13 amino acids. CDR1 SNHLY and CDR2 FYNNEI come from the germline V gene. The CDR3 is CASRPQGGETQYF. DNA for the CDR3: TGTGCCAGCAGACCCCAGGGTGGGGAGACCCAGTACTTC.

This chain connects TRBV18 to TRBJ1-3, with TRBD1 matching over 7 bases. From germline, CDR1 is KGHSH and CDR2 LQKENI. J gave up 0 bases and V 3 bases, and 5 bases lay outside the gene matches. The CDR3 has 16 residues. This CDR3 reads CASSPGQPSSGNTIYF. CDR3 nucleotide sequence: TGTGCCAGCTCACCGGGACAGCCGAGCTCTGGAAACACCATATATTTT.

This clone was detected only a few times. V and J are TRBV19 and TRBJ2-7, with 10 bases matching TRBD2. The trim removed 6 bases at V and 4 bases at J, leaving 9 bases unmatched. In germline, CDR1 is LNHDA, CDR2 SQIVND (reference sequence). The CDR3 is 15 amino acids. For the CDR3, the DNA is TGTGCCAGTAGCCTAGCGGGAGCCCCCCTTTACGAGCAGTACTTC. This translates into CASSLAGAPLYEQYF.

CDR3 region: CASSSIAGGQETQYF. The CDR3 region has the DNA TGTGCCAGCAGCTCCATAGCGGGGGGCCAAGAGACCCAGTACTTC. The chain employs TRBV5-6 and TRBJ2-5, with 10 bases that match TRBD2. Germline trimming cut 3 bases from V and 1 base from J; bases unmatched to any gene: 3. The germline CDR1 and CDR2 sequences are SGHDT and YYEEEE. This CDR3 spans 15 amino acids.

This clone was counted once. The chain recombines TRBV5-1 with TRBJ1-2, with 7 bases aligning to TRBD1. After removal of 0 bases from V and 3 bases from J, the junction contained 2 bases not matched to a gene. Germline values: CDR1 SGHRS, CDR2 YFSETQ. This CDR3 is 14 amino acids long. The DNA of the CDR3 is TGCGCCAGCAGCTTGGCCGGGACAGACTATGGCTACACCTTC. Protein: CASSLAGTDYGYTF.

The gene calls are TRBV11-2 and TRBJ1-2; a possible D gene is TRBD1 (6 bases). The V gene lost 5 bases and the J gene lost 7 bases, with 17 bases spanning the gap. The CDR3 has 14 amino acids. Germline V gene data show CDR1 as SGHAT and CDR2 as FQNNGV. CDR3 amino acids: CASSHGTTQVGYTF. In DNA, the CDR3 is TGTGCCAGCAGCCACGGGACAACTCAAGTTGGCTACACCTTC.

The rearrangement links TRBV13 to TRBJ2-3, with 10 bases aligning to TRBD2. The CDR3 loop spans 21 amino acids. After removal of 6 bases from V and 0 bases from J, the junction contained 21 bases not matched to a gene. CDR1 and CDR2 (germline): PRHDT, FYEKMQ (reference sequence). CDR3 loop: CASRPLGTSAQESRSTDTQYF. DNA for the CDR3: TGTGCCAGCAGGCCTCTCGGGACTAGCGCCCAGGAGTCCCGTAGCACAGATACGCAGTATTTT.

The chain's CDR3 is CASSLNRAFKGDTEAFF. The DNA for the CDR3 is TGTGCCAGCTCACTAAACAGGGCTTTTAAAGGGGACACTGAAGCTTTCTTT. The chain uses TRBV18 and TRBJ1-1, with a possible D match to TRBD1 (6 bases). Germline lookup yields CDR1 KGHSH and CDR2 LQKENI. Trimming removed 4 bases at V and 3 bases at J, with 21 bases between. The CDR3 has 17 amino acids.